The rows below give T cell receptor beta chains drawn from one sample of a study of cytotoxic CD8 clonotypes in ibrutinib-treated CLL. Assay used: immunoSEQ multiplex PCR; TCRdb lists only in-frame clones, some missing. The sample has more than 200,000 clones, less than 75% seen once. Sequencing was performed on PBMCs, taken after 24 months of ibrutinib treatment. The receptors derive from a human donor with chronic lymphocytic leukemia. Both conserved end residues are trimmed from each CDR3. Some rows mark clone size as missing; the rest say once, few, many or name a class of expanded clone.

clone_size j_call v_call cdr3_aa
NA TRBJ1-2 TRBV5-6 ASRTQGANYGYT
NA TRBJ2-3 TRBV5-4 ASNLGAGDDTQY
NA TRBJ2-1 TRBV13 ASSLAGLAGGGREQF
NA TRBJ1-5 TRBV28 ASRHSLDRNQPQH
few TRBJ2-7 TRBV6-5 ASSFGPSPGEQY
once TRBJ2-1 TRBV9 ASSVDGQGYNEQF
NA TRBJ2-1 TRBV7-7 ASSLVGAENEQF
NA TRBJ2-7 TRBV4-2 ASSQDDGGVFGKSSYEQY
NA TRBJ2-7 TRBV6-5 ASSYSTGYEQY
NA TRBJ2-3 TRBV9 ASTPGGSTDTQY
NA TRBJ2-5 TRBV5-1 ASSLAFLGGPFGTETQY
NA TRBJ2-1 TRBV27 ASLRDYSYNEQF
few TRBJ1-3 TRBV6-1 ASSDLGQDYRNTIY
once TRBJ2-7 TRBV9 ASSVGSSGGYEQY
NA TRBJ2-2 TRBV15 ATSISLILGELF
NA TRBJ2-3 TRBV29-1 SVSRLASSTDTQY
NA TRBJ2-3 TRBV28 ATCDGEKGWDTQY
NA TRBJ2-7 TRBV7-9 ASSLQGFYEQY
few TRBJ1-4 TRBV28 ASSPLNREAEKLF
NA TRBJ1-1 TRBV11-2 ASSFQGTANTEAF
NA TRBJ2-3 TRBV27 ASSFPVGTRPTDTQY
many TRBJ2-7 TRBV5-4 ASSLARGNEQY
NA TRBJ2-1 TRBV10-1 ASSTRGGVGEQF
NA TRBJ2-5 TRBV9 ASSAAGTSSETQY